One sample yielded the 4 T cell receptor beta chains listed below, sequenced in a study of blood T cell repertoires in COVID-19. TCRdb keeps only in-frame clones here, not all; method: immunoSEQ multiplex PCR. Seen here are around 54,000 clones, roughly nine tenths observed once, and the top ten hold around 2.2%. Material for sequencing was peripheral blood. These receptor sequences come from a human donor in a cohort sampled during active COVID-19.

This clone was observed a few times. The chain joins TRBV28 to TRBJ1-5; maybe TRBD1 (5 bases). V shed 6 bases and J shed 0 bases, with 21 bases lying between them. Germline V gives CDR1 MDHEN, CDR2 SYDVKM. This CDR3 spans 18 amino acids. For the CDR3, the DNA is TGTGCCAGCAGGCCCCAGGGAGGCTCAGGTTTTAGCAATCAGCCCCAGCATTTT. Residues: CASRPQGGSGFSNQPQHF.

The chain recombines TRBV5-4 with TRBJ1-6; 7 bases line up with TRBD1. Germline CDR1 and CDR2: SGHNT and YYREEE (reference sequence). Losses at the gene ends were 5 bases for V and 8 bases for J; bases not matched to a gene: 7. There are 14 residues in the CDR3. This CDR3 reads CASSYRGYDSPLHF. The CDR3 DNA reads TGTGCCAGCAGTTACAGGGGTTACGATTCACCCCTCCACTTT.

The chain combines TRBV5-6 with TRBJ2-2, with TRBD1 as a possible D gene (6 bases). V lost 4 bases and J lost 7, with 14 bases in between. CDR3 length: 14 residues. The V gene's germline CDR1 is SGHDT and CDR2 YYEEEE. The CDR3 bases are TGTGCCAGCAGCAAAATTGGGACACGCGGGGAGCTGTTTTTT. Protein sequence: CASSKIGTRGELFF.

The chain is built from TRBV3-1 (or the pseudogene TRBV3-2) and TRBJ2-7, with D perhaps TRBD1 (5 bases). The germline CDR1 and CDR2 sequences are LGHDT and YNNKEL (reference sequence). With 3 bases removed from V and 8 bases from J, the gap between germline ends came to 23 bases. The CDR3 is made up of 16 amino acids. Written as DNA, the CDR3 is TGTGCCAGCAGCCACATAGCAGGGAATAACCTACCCAAGCAGTACTTC. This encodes CASSHIAGNNLPKQYF.